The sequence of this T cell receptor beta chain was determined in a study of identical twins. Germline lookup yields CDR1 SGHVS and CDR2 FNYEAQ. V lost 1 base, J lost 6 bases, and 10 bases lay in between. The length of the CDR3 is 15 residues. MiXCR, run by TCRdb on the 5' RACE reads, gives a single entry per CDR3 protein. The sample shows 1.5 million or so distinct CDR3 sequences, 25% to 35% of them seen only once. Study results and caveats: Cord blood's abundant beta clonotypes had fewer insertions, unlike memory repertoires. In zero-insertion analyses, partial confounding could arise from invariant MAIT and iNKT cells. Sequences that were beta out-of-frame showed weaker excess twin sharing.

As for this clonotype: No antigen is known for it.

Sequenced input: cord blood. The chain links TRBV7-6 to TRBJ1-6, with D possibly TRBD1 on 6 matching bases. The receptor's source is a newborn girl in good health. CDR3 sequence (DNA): TGTGCCAGCAGCTTAGAGGGGGGTTCTAATTCACCCCTCCACTTT. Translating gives CASSLEGGSNSPLHF.